Each of the 26 T cell receptor beta chains below was sequenced from the same sample in a study of cytomegalovirus exposure and HLA in healthy donors. The primer mix had 60 Vbeta and 13 Jbeta primers. Data came from immunoSEQ multiplex PCR; TCRdb stores just in-frame clones and leaves some out. The top ten hold 2.1% of the sample, which has about 130,000 clones, about two thirds seen once. The sample consisted of PBMCs. These receptors originate from a woman aged 60 to 75 in good health and CMV-seropositive.

The chain has TRBV5-4 and TRBJ2-5; TRBD1 might be the D (6 bases). The CDR3 is 14 amino acids. Germline lookup yields CDR1 SGHNT and CDR2 YYREEE (reference sequence). The V end was cut by 4 bases, the J end by 3 bases, with 13 bases between. CDR3: CASSPANREETQYF. The DNA of the CDR3 is TGTGCCAGCAGCCCAGCAAACAGGGAAGAGACCCAGTACTTC.

The chain's CDR3 is CASSVNPGWSEAFF. The CDR3 bases are TGTGCCAGCAGTGTTAACCCAGGGTGGAGTGAAGCTTTCTTT. The V and J genes are TRBV2 and TRBJ1-1; TRBD1 might be the D (5 bases). Germline CDR1 SNHLY, CDR2 FYNNEI. V was cut by 4 bases and J by 7 bases, with 16 bases left in between. The CDR3 sequence is 14 residues long. Complete variable domain (other parts from reference TRBV2 and TRBJ1-1): EPEVTQTPSHQVTQMGQEVILRCVPISNHLYFYWYRQILGQKVEFLVSFYNNEISEKSEIFDDQFSVERPDGSNFTLKIRSTKLEDSAMYFCASSVNPGWSEAFFGQGTRLTVV.

V gene TRBV9 combines with J gene TRBJ2-7; possible D gene TRBD2, 6 bases. The V gene's germline CDR1 is SGDLS and CDR2 YYNGEE. V dropped 9 bases and J dropped 6 bases, with 19 bases sitting between them. The CDR3 is made up of 13 amino acids. CDR3 in amino acids: CATTRTNWIEQYF. Here the CDR3 DNA reads TGTGCCACGACAAGGACTAATTGGATCGAGCAGTACTTC.

The rearrangement joins TRBV21-1 to TRBJ2-7; TRBD2 is taken as the D call from the table, unchecked against the DNA. TRBV21-1 constitutes a pseudogene. CDR3 length equals 15 residues. CDR3 in amino acids: CASSNPGTSSYEQYF. CDR3 coding DNA: TGTGCCAGCAGCAACCCCGGGACTAGCTCCTACGAGCAGTACTTC.

The chain has TRBV4-1 and TRBJ2-3; possibly TRBD2 for D (5 bases). The V end lost 1 base, the J end lost 8 bases, and 13 bases lay between the germline ends. Germline CDR1 MGHRA, CDR2 YSYEKL. The CDR3 is made up of 14 amino acids. The CDR3: CASSQGESGGTQYF. CDR3 DNA sequence: TGCGCCAGCAGCCAAGGGGAATCCGGAGGTACGCAGTATTTT.

The chain employs TRBV6-4 and TRBJ2-1; TRBD1 agrees at 10 bases. This CDR3 comprises 16 residues. The V segment lost 2 bases and the J segment 10 bases; nucleotides outside the gene matches: 11. Germline V gene lookup returns CDR1 MRHNA and CDR2 SNTAGT. The CDR3 nucleotides read TGTGCCAGCAGTGACGCGTCCCGGGACAGGGGAAAGGAGCAGTTCTTC. Translating gives CASSDASRDRGKEQFF.

In this sample, this clone turned up a few times. CDR3 region: CASSSGQNQPQHF. The CDR3 nucleotides read TGTGCCAGCAGCTCGGGACAGAATCAGCCCCAGCATTTT. The V gene is TRBV5-4, the J gene TRBJ1-5, with 7 bases matching TRBD1. CDR3 size: 13 residues. The germline CDR1 and CDR2 sequences are SGHNT and YYREEE (reference sequence). V was pared by 3 bases and J by 4 bases, with 1 base of the junction left unmatched.

The chain recombines TRBV6-1 with TRBJ2-6; 10 nucleotides agree with TRBD1. The germline V gene encodes CDR1 MNHNS and CDR2 SASEGT. This CDR3 contains 15 residues. The ends lost 8 bases at V and 3 bases at J; junction bases unmatched: 4. Here the CDR3 reads CASATGGGGANVLTF. The CDR3 bases are TGTGCCAGCGCGACAGGGGGCGGTGGGGCCAACGTCCTGACTTTC.

V and J are TRBV27 and TRBJ2-7; 7 nucleotides agree with TRBD2. V was pared by 2 bases and J by 9 bases, with 13 bases of the junction left unmatched. CDR1 and CDR2 (germline): MNHEY, SMNVEV (reference sequence). The CDR3 spans 15 residues. The CDR3 here is CASSLSPTGEGGQYF. CDR3 coding DNA: TGTGCCAGCAGTTTAAGCCCCACGGGGGAGGGAGGGCAGTACTTC.

The DNA for the CDR3 is TGTGCCAGTAGTATTAAATCGGGCAGGGTTGGCGTGGATAATGAAAAACTGTTTTTT. Protein: CASSIKSGRVGVDNEKLFF. This chain connects TRBV19 to TRBJ1-4; perhaps TRBD1 as D (5 bases). This CDR3 is built from 19 residues. Germline loops: CDR1 LNHDA, CDR2 SQIVND (reference sequence). Trimming shortened V by 3 bases and J by 4 bases, and 24 bases separated the two germline ends.

The J gene is TRBJ2-3, the V gene TRBV7-2, with 8 nucleotides matching TRBD2. V dropped 4 bases and J dropped 0; count of bases not matched to a gene: 3. Per the germline V gene, CDR1 is SGHTA and CDR2 is FQGNSA. The CDR3 loop spans 15 amino acids. The CDR3 nucleotides read TGTGCCAGCAGCTCCAGCGGGAGAAGCACAGATACGCAGTATTTT. This codes for CASSSSGRSTDTQYF.

The V gene is TRBV6-6, the J gene TRBJ1-2; a weak D match, TRBD1 (5 bases). The CDR3 is made up of 14 amino acids. The germline V and J ends were trimmed by 6 bases and 4 bases, with 15 bases remaining between them. CDR1 MNHNY and CDR2 SVGAGI come from the germline V gene (reference sequence). The DNA for the CDR3 is TGTGCCAGCAGACAAACAGACAGAAGCTATGGCTACACCTTC. Protein: CASRQTDRSYGYTF.

This sequence joins TRBV5-1 and TRBJ2-5, with D possibly being TRBD2 (6 bases). This CDR3 has 15 residues. The V gene's germline CDR1 is SGHRS and CDR2 YFSETQ. V was trimmed by 0 bases and J by 5 bases, leaving 14 bases between them. DNA for the CDR3: TGCGCCAGCAGCTTGGGCCAGGTTGGAGGGGAGACCCAGTACTTC. Amino acids: CASSLGQVGGETQYF.

The V call is TRBV9, the J call TRBJ1-2; 8 bases match TRBD1. The V segment lost 4 bases and the J segment 3 bases; nucleotides outside the gene matches: 2. Germline CDR1 and CDR2: SGDLS and YYNGEE. The CDR3 runs to 13 residues. The chain's CDR3 is CASSPTGDYGYTF. The CDR3 coding sequence is TGTGCCAGCAGCCCGACAGGGGACTATGGCTACACCTTC. The full variable domain, completed using reference TRBV9 and TRBJ1-2, is DSGVTQTPKHLITATGQRVTLRCSPRSGDLSVYWYQQSLDQGLQFLIQYYNGEERAKGNILERFSAQQFPDLHSELNLSSLELGDSALYFCASSPTGDYGYTFGSGTRLTVV.

V and J are TRBV7-9 and TRBJ2-7; 9 positions agree with TRBD1. Trimming cost V 5 bases and J 3 bases; bases outside gene matches: 5. This CDR3 region has 14 residues. Per the germline V gene, CDR1 is SEHNR and CDR2 is FQNEAQ (reference sequence). CDR3 in amino acids: CASSPGTGLYEQYF. CDR3 coding DNA: TGTGCCAGCAGCCCCGGGACAGGGCTCTACGAGCAGTACTTC.

The chain employs TRBV18 and TRBJ2-2; 8 bases match TRBD1. Germline V gene data show CDR1 as KGHSH and CDR2 as LQKENI. The CDR3 is 17 residues long. Trimming cost V 3 bases and J 0 bases; bases outside gene matches: 6. The CDR3 DNA sequence: TGTGCCAGCTCACCGAGGGCAGGGGGCTCGAACACCGGGGAGCTGTTTTTT. It yields the protein CASSPRAGGSNTGELFF.

This clone was picked up a small number of times. The CDR3 bases are TGTGCCTCGGGACACCTGACCTCTGGAAACACCATATATTTT. It yields the protein CASGHLTSGNTIYF. The rearrangement links TRBV30 to TRBJ1-3; D perhaps matches TRBD1 (6 bases). Germline lookup yields CDR1 GTSNPN and CDR2 SVGIG (reference sequence). There are 14 residues in the CDR3. Trimming took 7 bases from V and 0 from J, leaving 13 bases between them.

The chain carries TRBV19 and TRBJ2-7; 7 bases are shared with TRBD1. The CDR3 has 13 residues. V was clipped by 5 bases and J by 2 bases; unmatched bases: 3. Germline CDR1 and CDR2: LNHDA and SQIVND (reference sequence). As DNA, the CDR3 is TGTGCCAGTAGTGAGACAGGGACCTACGAGCAGTACTTC. This encodes CASSETGTYEQYF.

This clone was detected a few times. V usage is TRBV6-1 and J usage is TRBJ1-2, with 7 bases fitting TRBD1. The CDR3 runs 14 residues. V lost 8 bases to trimming and J lost 5 bases; unmatched junction nucleotides: 11. The germline gives CDR1 MNHNS, CDR2 SASEGT. CDR3 sequence (DNA): TGTGCCAGCCAAACTCCGGGACAGCCTTATGGCTACACCTTC. Amino acids: CASQTPGQPYGYTF.

V and J are TRBV29-1 and TRBJ2-3; 8 bases are a match to TRBD1. With V trimmed by 6 bases and J by 5 bases, 10 bases remained unmatched. From germline, CDR1 is SQVTM and CDR2 ANQGSEA. The CDR3 loop spans 14 amino acids. The CDR3 here is CSVIKRQGLDTQYF. DNA of the CDR3: TGCAGCGTCATAAAAAGACAGGGGTTAGATACGCAGTATTTT.

The chain recombines TRBV28 with TRBJ2-3; maybe TRBD2 (5 bases). The CDR3 runs 15 residues. V was pared by 2 bases and J by 4 bases, with 13 bases between. Germline-derived CDR1 and CDR2 are MDHEN and SYDVKM. The CDR3 is CASSLLAGGADTQYF. The CDR3 bases are TGTGCCAGCAGTTTACTAGCAGGAGGTGCAGATACGCAGTATTTT.

The genes are TRBV9 and TRBJ1-4; tentative D call: TRBD1 (5 bases). V dropped 0 bases and J dropped 8 bases, with 11 bases sitting between them. CDR1 and CDR2 from the germline V gene are SGDLS and YYNGEE. The CDR3 covers 14 residues. In DNA, the CDR3 is TGTGCCAGCAGCGTAGACCCAGGGAAGGAAAAACTGTTTTTT. This encodes CASSVDPGKEKLFF.

The chain uses TRBV9 and TRBJ2-1; tentatively, D is TRBD1 (9 bases). The CDR3 extends over 24 amino acids. Between the trimmed V and J ends, which lost 1 base and 0 bases, there was a span of 35 bases. CDR1 SGDLS and CDR2 YYNGEE come from the germline V gene. The CDR3 loop is CASSVRRTGEPWREAHLSYNEQFF. The DNA for the CDR3 is TGTGCCAGCAGCGTAAGGCGGACAGGGGAGCCTTGGCGGGAGGCCCACCTCTCCTACAATGAGCAGTTCTTC.

The rearrangement uses TRBV5-1 and TRBJ2-1, with TRBD2 matching 13 bases. Germline V lookup: CDR1 SGHRS, CDR2 YFSETQ. This CDR3 region has 14 residues. J gave up 8 bases and V 6 bases, and 5 bases lay outside the gene matches. The CDR3 sequence: CASTGLAGTDEQFF. The DNA of the CDR3 is TGCGCCAGCACGGGACTAGCGGGAACGGATGAGCAGTTCTTC.

This clone has only one observation. The gene calls are TRBV30 and TRBJ1-4; 8 bases align to TRBD1. J was trimmed by 8 bases and V by 6 bases; bases with no gene match: 8. The CDR3 is 13 amino acids. Germline assignment: CDR1 GTSNPN and CDR2 SVGIG (reference sequence). Here the CDR3 reads CACHRTGREKLFF. In nucleotides, the CDR3 is TGTGCCTGCCACAGGACAGGGCGGGAAAAACTGTTTTTT.

The rearrangement uses TRBV6-1 and TRBJ1-1; D possibly corresponds to TRBD1 (5 bases). The ends were cut back, 5 bases at V and 0 bases at J, with 13 bases in the middle. Germline CDR1 MNHNS, CDR2 SASEGT. This CDR3 region has 15 residues. The CDR3 reads CASSPHDRMNTEAFF. CDR3 in DNA: TGTGCCAGCAGTCCGCACGACAGAATGAACACTGAAGCTTTCTTT.